The source of this T cell receptor (beta chain) is a study of blood T cells in healthy people across ages. Study-level findings and limits: Researchers said unsorted PBMCs prevented a conclusive naive versus antigen-experienced comparison.

The authors drew around 9.3 milliliters of peripheral blood from each donor. On this clonotype: As yet, its antigen is unknown. The junction and the germline gene differ at one end; a read error may be behind it.

The authors ran a second PCR of 7 to 11 cycles using a sample-barcoded 5' primer and a J-beta primer mix. Samples each returned at least 2.5 million CDR3-containing paired-end reads. From the 5' RACE reads, TCRdb called clonotypes with MiXCR, one entry per CDR3 protein. The table has 1,300,000 or so distinct CDR3 sequences, approximately 63% seen once. The germline gives CDR1 MGHRA, CDR2 YSYEKL. This CDR3 contains 18 residues. Sequenced material: blood. The TCR comes from a young man in good health. The chain links TRBV4-1 to TRBJ1-3, with D perhaps TRBD1 (5 bases). The CDR3 sequence is CASSQGPRGALSGNTIYF. DNA of the CDR3: TGTGCCAGCAGCCAAGGTCCACGCGGGGCCCTCTCTGGAAACACCATATATTTT.